The 14 T cell receptor beta chains reported below all come from one sample, sequenced in a study of OX40 agonist ivuxolimab in advanced cancers. Using immunoSEQ multiplex PCR, the repertoire was profiled, and TCRdb retains in-frame clones only, with some absent. The sample carries some 41,000 clones, approximately 91% recorded once. The material sequenced was CD4+ or CD8+ T cells sorted from blood, taken in a trial of the OX40 agonist ivuxolimab. The receptors derive from an adult with an advanced solid tumor such as melanoma, head and neck, liver or kidney cancer.

This chain links TRBV6-5 with TRBJ2-2; the D gene is possibly TRBD1 (5 bases). CDR3 size: 16 residues. Germline CDR1 is MNHEY and CDR2 is SVGAGI. V was shortened by 2 bases and J by 5 bases, with 15 bases between the two germline ends. CDR3 in amino acids: CASSYPTPAGTGELFF. The CDR3 DNA is TGTGCCAGCAGTTACCCGACACCTGCAGGGACCGGGGAGCTGTTTTTT.

As for this clone: Since a much larger clone is just one base distant, this may be a read error. The CDR3 is CASSVALNAGELFF. CDR3 bases: TGTGCCAGCAGCGTAGCCTTGAACGCCGGGGAGCTGTTTTTT. This sequence joins TRBV9 and TRBJ2-2; D is undetermined. Per germline, CDR1 SGDLS and CDR2 YYNGEE. The CDR3 runs 14 residues.

The chain is built from TRBV5-5 and TRBJ1-1; D remains unclear. This CDR3 is 11 amino acids long. Deletions cut 2 bases from V and 8 bases from J, with 7 bases between. Looked up from germline, CDR1 is SGHKS and CDR2 is YYEKEE (reference sequence). CDR3: CASSFDLEAFF. In DNA, the CDR3 is TGTGCCAGCAGCTTTGACCTAGAAGCTTTCTTT.

V and J are TRBV9 and TRBJ1-1, with a weak D call TRBD1 (6 bases). This CDR3 has 15 amino acids. Germline V gene lookup returns CDR1 SGDLS and CDR2 YYNGEE. With 5 bases removed from V and 4 bases from J, the gap between germline ends came to 18 bases. In nucleotides, the CDR3 is TGTGCCAGCAGTTCCCCAAGGGGGGCCACCACTGAAGCTTTCTTT. Amino acids: CASSSPRGATTEAFF.

The rearrangement joins TRBV19 to TRBJ2-1; 12 nucleotides agree with TRBD2. Germline-derived CDR1 and CDR2 are LNHDA and SQIVND (reference sequence). The CDR3 covers 15 residues. V lost 3 bases and J lost 8; bases outside the gene matches: 5. The CDR3 protein is CASSILAGGPHEQFF. The CDR3 bases are TGTGCCAGTAGTATTCTAGCGGGAGGGCCACATGAGCAGTTCTTC. Variable domain in full (rest from reference TRBV19 and TRBJ2-1): DGGITQSPKYLFRKEGQNVTLSCEQNLNHDAMYWYRQDPGQGLRLIYYSQIVNDFQKGDIAEGYSVSREKKESFPLTVTSAQKNPTAFYLCASSILAGGPHEQFFGPGTRLTVL.

The V gene is TRBV11-3, the J gene TRBJ1-1; 9 bases are a match to TRBD1. This CDR3 has 13 amino acids. Germline CDR1 SGHNT, CDR2 YENEEA. V shed 10 bases and J 1 base; nucleotides not matched to a gene: 4. The DNA of the CDR3 is TGTGCCAATCCGGGACAGGGGAACACTGAAGCTTTCTTT. This sequence encodes CANPGQGNTEAFF. The variable domain in full, completed from reference TRBV11-3 and TRBJ1-1, reads EAGVVQSPRYKIIEKKQPVAFWCNPISGHNTLYWYLQNLGQGPELLIRYENEEAVDDSQLPKDRFSAERLKGVDSTLKIQPAELGDSAVYLCANPGQGNTEAFFGQGTRLTVV.

This chain connects TRBV5-1 to TRBJ2-3; no clear D gene. The CDR3 length is 15 residues. The V end lost 0 bases, the J end lost 0 bases, and 8 bases lay between the germline ends. From germline, CDR1 is SGHRS and CDR2 YFSETQ. CDR3 residues: CASSLAPISTDTQYF. CDR3 DNA sequence: TGCGCCAGCAGCTTGGCACCAATAAGCACAGATACGCAGTATTTT.

In this sample, this clone turned up once. CDR3 sequence reads: CASSLVPPWELANTEAFF. The CDR3 DNA reads as TGTGCCAGCAGCTTAGTTCCGCCTTGGGAATTGGCGAACACTGAAGCTTTCTTT. The V and J genes are TRBV7-2 and TRBJ1-1; D is uncertain. Looked up from germline, CDR1 is SGHTA and CDR2 is FQGNSA. V was trimmed by 1 base and J by 1 base, leaving 19 bases between them. The CDR3 runs to 18 residues.

This sequence joins TRBV7-9 and TRBJ2-2; D possibly corresponds to TRBD1 (5 bases). This CDR3 spans 13 amino acids. The V end was cut by 4 bases, the J end by 6 bases, with 9 bases between. CDR1 is SEHNR and CDR2 is FQNEAQ in the germline V gene (reference sequence). This chain's CDR3 is CASSYPGPGELFF. The CDR3 DNA follows: TGTGCCAGCAGCTACCCAGGGCCCGGGGAGCTGTTTTTT.

The J gene is TRBJ2-3, the V gene TRBV7-8; no clear D. Germline CDR1 is SGHVS and CDR2 is FQNEAQ. Trimming cost V 1 base and J 4 bases, with 9 bases left between them. The CDR3 totals 14 residues. The CDR3 DNA reads as TGTGCCAGCAGCTTAGGTTGGGGTGCAGATACGCAGTATTTT. It translates to CASSLGWGADTQYF.

There are a few counts of this clone. The CDR3 nucleotides read TGTGCCAGCAGTCTGGGGACAGCGAAATACGAGCAGTACTTC. Encoded protein: CASSLGTAKYEQYF. The V call is TRBV7-9, the J call TRBJ2-7, with 7 nucleotides matching TRBD1. Per the germline V gene, CDR1 is SEHNR and CDR2 is FQNEAQ (reference sequence). Unmatched junction bases numbered 9, after V lost 6 bases and J lost 4 bases. CDR3 size: 14 residues.

The gene calls are TRBV28 and TRBJ2-2; D may be TRBD1 (6 bases). CDR1 MDHEN and CDR2 SYDVKM come from the germline V gene. V lost 3 bases and J 6 bases, leaving 14 bases between the germline ends. This CDR3 region has 15 residues. CDR3 in amino acids: CASSFSQGIAGELFF. For the CDR3, the DNA is TGTGCCAGCAGTTTCTCCCAGGGGATCGCCGGGGAGCTGTTTTTT.

The rearrangement links TRBV6-6 to TRBJ2-7; possibly TRBD2 for D (5 bases). Germline CDR1 and CDR2: MNHNY and SVGAGI (reference sequence). The CDR3 contains 11 residues. Trimming took 8 bases from V and 5 from J, leaving 10 bases between them. CDR3 in DNA: TGTGCCAGCCAAGTGAGGGACGAGCAGTACTTC. It translates to CASQVRDEQYF.

This clone was observed a single time. Other DNA sequences in the sample encode the same CDR3. V usage is TRBV6-5 and J usage is TRBJ1-1; the D gene is possibly TRBD1 (5 bases). Per germline, CDR1 MNHEY and CDR2 SVGAGI. V shed 3 bases and J shed 4 bases, with 12 bases lying between them. CDR3 length: 14 residues. CDR3 sequence reads: CASSYGGGSTEAFF. CDR3 DNA: TGTGCCAGCAGTTATGGGGGGGGTAGCACTGAAGCTTTCTTT.